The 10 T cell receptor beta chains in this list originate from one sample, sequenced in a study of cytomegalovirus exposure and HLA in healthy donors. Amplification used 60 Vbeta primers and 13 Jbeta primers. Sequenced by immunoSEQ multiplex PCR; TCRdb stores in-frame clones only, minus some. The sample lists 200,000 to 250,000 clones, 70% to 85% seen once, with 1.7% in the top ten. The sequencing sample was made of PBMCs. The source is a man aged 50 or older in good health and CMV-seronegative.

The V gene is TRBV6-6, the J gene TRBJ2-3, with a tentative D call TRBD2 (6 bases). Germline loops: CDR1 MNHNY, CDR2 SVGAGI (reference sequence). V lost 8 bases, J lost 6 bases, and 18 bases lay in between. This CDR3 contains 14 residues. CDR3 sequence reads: CASSIWEVGDTQYF. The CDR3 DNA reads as TGTGCCAGCTCAATATGGGAGGTGGGTGATACGCAGTATTTT.

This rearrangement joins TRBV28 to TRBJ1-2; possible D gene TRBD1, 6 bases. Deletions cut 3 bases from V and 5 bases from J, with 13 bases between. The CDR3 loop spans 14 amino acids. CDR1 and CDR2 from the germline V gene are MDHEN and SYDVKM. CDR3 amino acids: CASSFPDSFYGYTF. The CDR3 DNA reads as TGTGCCAGCAGTTTCCCGGACAGTTTTTATGGCTACACCTTC.

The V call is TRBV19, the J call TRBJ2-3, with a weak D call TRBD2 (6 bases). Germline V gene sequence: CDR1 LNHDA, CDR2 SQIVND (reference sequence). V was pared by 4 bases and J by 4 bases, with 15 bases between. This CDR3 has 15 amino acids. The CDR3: CASSTSGGVPDTQYF. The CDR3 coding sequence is TGTGCCAGTAGTACCTCAGGAGGGGTCCCAGATACGCAGTATTTT.

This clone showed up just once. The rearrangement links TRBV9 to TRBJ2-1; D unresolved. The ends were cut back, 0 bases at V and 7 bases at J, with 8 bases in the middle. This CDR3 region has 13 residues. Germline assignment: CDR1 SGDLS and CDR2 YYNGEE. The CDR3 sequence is CASSVGSLNEQFF. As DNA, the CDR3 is TGTGCCAGCAGCGTAGGAAGCCTTAATGAGCAGTTCTTC.

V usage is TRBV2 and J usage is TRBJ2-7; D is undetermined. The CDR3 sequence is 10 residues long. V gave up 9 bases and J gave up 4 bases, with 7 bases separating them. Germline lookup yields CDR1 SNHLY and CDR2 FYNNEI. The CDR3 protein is CASKLYEQYF. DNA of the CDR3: TGTGCCAGTAAGCTTTACGAGCAGTACTTC. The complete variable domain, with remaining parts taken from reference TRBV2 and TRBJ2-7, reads EPEVTQTPSHQVTQMGQEVILRCVPISNHLYFYWYRQILGQKVEFLVSFYNNEISEKSEIFDDQFSVERPDGSNFTLKIRSTKLEDSAMYFCASKLYEQYFGPGTRLTVT.

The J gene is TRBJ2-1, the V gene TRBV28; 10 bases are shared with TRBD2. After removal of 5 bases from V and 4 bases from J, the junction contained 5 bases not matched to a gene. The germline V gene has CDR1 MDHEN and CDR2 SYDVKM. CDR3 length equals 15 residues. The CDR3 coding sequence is TGTGCCAGCAGTCCGACTAGCGGGCAGTACAATGAGCAGTTCTTC. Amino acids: CASSPTSGQYNEQFF. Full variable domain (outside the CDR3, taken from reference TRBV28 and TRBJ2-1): DVKVTQSSRYLVKRTGEKVFLECVQDMDHENMFWYRQDPGLGLRLIYFSYDVKMKEKGDIPEGYSVSREKKERFSLILESASTNQTSMYLCASSPTSGQYNEQFFGPGTRLTVL.

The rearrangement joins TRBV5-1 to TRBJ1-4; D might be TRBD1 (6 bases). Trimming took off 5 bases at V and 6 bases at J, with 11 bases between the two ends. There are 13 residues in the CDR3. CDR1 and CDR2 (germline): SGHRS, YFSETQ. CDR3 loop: CASSRNRDEKLFF. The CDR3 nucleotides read TGCGCCAGCAGTCGTAACAGGGATGAAAAACTGTTTTTT.

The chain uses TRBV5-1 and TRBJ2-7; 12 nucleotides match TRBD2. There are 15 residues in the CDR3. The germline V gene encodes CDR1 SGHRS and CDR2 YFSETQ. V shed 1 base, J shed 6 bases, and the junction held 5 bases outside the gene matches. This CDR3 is CASSLLAGGPGEQYF. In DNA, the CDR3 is TGCGCCAGCAGCTTGCTAGCGGGAGGGCCGGGCGAGCAGTACTTC.

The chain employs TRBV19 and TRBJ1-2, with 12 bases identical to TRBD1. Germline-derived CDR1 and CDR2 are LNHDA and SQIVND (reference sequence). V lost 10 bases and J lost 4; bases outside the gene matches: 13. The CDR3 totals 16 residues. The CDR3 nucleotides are TGTGCCACCACGATCGGGACAGGGGGCATAGGCTATGGCTACACCTTC. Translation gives CATTIGTGGIGYGYTF. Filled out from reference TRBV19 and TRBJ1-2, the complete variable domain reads DGGITQSPKYLFRKEGQNVTLSCEQNLNHDAMYWYRQDPGQGLRLIYYSQIVNDFQKGDIAEGYSVSREKKESFPLTVTSAQKNPTAFYLCATTIGTGGIGYGYTFGSGTRLTVV.

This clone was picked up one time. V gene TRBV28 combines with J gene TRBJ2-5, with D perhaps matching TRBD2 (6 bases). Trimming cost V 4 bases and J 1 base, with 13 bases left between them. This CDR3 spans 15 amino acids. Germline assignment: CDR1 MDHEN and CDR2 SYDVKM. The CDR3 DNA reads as TGTGCCAGCAGTTCCCCTAGCGCCGCCCAAGAGACCCAGTACTTC. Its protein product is CASSSPSAAQETQYF.